The entry below gives a single T cell receptor beta chain sequence along with its context. Its matching antigen is unknown. In the same sample, other DNA sequences code for this CDR3. The sample comes from a study of Ad26.COV2.S vaccination and SARS-CoV-2 variants. Study information: As a participant in COV1001, the donor was in the Ad26.COV2.S trial arm.

V dropped 2 bases and J dropped 2; count of bases not matched to a gene: 1. CDR3 length equals 15 residues. Looked up from germline, CDR1 is SNHLY and CDR2 is FYNNEI. As to treatment: roughly 19 received Ad26.COV2.S at low or high dose, single or two shots; about 5 received placebo; per-sample allocation not given. Day 63 following the first vaccine or placebo injection was when the samples were taken. It was an adult aged 18-55 years in Boston who was the donor. Study-wide points: Spike-specific TCR breadth was greater in vaccine than placebo recipients. Total T cell responses were possibly underestimated by TCR breadth and depth analyses.

TCRdb's table, derived via immunoSEQ multiplex PCR, lists solely in-frame clones and lacks some. The sample consists of about 680,000 clones, more than 80% of them appearing once. The rearrangement links TRBV2 to TRBJ1-4; 8 bases match TRBD1. Material: peripheral blood, obtained in a trial of Ad26.COV2.S vaccine versus placebo. The clonotype comes from a person between 18 and 65 years old who received the Ad26.COV2.S COVID-19 vaccine or a placebo. CDR3 region: CASSEQGATNEKLFF. Written as DNA, the CDR3 is TGTGCCAGCAGTGAACAGGGGGCGACTAATGAAAAACTGTTTTTT.